Listed here is a single T cell receptor beta chain. The record originates from a study of low-dose radiotherapy and immunotherapy resistance in tumors. Across the study: Treatment of Cohort 1 consisted of 0.5 Gy per fraction every 2 weeks, adding up to 6.5 Gy. Once cycle 1 day 1 began, patients took oral aspirin 300 mg daily for four cycles.

Time point specified: before trial treatment. All of the donors were given nivolumab, ipilimumab, aspirin, low-dose cyclophosphamide and low-dose radiotherapy as part of RACIN, a single-arm trial. Gene-specific TRAV and TRBV primers were used for first-strand cDNA, covering alpha and beta chains. Amplification of TCRs used a constant-region primer and V-primer adapter for approximately 19 PCR cycles. mRNA, after isolation, was amplified by in vitro transcription. Using its own MiXCR run on the reads, TCRdb lists one record per CDR3 protein. The table shows over 55,000 distinct CDR3 sequences, with around 29% occurring only once. The specimen comprised PBMCs, sampled before treatment. This TCR derives from a female donor with ovarian cancer.

The CDR3 loop reads CATSDRGQGFYNEQFF. CDR3 nucleotides: TGTGCCACCAGTGATAGAGGACAGGGGTTCTACAATGAGCAGTTCTTC. This sequence joins TRBV24-1 and TRBJ2-1, with 9 positions matching TRBD1. V lost 3 bases to trimming and J lost 3 bases; unmatched junction nucleotides: 5. The CDR3 is 16 amino acids. CDR1 is KGHDR and CDR2 is SFDVKD in the germline V gene.